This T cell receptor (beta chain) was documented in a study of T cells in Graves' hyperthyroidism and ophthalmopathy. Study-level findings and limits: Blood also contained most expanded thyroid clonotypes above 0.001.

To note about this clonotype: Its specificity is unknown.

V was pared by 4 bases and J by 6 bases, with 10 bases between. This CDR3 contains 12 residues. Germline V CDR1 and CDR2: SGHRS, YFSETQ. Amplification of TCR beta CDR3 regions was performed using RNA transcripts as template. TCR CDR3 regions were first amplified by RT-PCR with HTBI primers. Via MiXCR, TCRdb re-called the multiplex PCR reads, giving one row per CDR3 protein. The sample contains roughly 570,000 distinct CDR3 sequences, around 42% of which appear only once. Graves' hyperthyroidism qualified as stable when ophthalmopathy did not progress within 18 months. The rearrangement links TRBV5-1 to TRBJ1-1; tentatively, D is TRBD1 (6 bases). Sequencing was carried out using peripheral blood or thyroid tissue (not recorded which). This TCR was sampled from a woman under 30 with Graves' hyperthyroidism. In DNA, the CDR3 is TGCGCCAGCAGCAGGAGGGGGGCTGAAGCTTTCTTT. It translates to CASSRRGAEAFF. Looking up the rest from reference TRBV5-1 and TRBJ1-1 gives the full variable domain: KAGVTQTPRYLIKTRGQQVTLSCSPISGHRSVSWYQQTPGQGLQFLFEYFSETQRNKGNFPGRFSGRQFSNSRSEMNVSTLELGDSALYLCASSRRGAEAFFGQGTRLTVV.